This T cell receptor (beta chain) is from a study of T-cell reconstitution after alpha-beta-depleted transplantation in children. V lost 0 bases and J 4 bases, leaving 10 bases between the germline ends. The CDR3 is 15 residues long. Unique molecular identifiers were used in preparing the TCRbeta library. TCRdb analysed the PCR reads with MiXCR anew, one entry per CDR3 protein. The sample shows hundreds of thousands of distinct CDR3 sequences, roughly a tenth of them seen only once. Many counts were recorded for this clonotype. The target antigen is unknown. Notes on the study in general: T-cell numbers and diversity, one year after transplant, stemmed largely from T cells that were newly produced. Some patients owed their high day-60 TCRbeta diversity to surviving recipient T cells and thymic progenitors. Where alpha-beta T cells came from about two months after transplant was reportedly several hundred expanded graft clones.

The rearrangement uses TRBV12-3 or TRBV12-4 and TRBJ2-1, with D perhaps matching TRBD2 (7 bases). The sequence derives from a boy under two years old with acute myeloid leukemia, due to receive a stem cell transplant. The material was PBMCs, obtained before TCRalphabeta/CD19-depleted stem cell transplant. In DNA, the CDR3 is TGTGCCAGCAGTTTAGCAGGGGGGGCATACAATGAGCAGTTCTTC. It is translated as CASSLAGGAYNEQFF.